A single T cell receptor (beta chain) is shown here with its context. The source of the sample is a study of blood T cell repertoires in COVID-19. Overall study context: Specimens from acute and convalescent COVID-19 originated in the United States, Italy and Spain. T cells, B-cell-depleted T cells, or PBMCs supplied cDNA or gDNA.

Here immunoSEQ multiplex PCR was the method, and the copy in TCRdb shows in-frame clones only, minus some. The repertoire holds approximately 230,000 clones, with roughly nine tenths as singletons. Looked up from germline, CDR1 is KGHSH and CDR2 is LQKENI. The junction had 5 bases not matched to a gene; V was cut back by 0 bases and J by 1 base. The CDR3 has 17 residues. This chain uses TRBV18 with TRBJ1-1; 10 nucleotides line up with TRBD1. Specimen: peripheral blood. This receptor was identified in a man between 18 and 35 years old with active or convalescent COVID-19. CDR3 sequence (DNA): TGTGCCAGCTCACCACCTACCGGGACAGGGGCGAACACTGAAGCTTTCTTT. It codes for CASSPPTGTGANTEAFF.